The 23 T cell receptor beta chains given below trace back to one sample, sequenced in a study of cytomegalovirus exposure and HLA in healthy donors. The PCR had 60 Vbeta and 13 Jbeta primers. Measured with immunoSEQ multiplex PCR; TCRdb has only the in-frame clones, and not every one. The table has more than 100,000 clones, roughly 80% seen once; the top ten hold 1%. Sequencing input: PBMCs. These TCRs come from a middle-aged man in good health and CMV-seronegative.

This clone was detected only once. The V and J genes are TRBV11-2 and TRBJ2-5; TRBD1 matches 7 bases. The length of the CDR3 is 15 residues. CDR1 SGHAT and CDR2 FQNNGV come from the germline V gene. The ends lost 5 bases at V and 5 bases at J; junction bases unmatched: 11. This CDR3 reads CASSPRQGHMETQYF. In DNA, the CDR3 is TGTGCCAGCAGCCCTAGACAGGGTCATATGGAGACCCAGTACTTC. The full variable domain, in which reference TRBV11-2 and TRBJ2-5 provide the parts outside the CDR3, is EAGVAQSPRYKIIEKRQSVAFWCNPISGHATLYWYQQILGQGPKLLIQFQNNGVVDDSQLPKDRFSAERLKGVDSTLKIQPAKLEDSAVYLCASSPRQGHMETQYFGPGTRLLVL.

This clone came up a few times. The genes are TRBV5-4 and TRBJ2-2, with 11 bases aligning to TRBD2. This CDR3 contains 14 residues. With 1 base clipped from V and 8 bases from J, the junction kept 1 base outside the gene matches. CDR1 and CDR2 from the germline V gene are SGHNT and YYREEE (reference sequence). This chain's CDR3 is CASSLTSGGGELFF. The DNA of the CDR3 is TGTGCCAGCAGCTTGACTAGCGGGGGTGGGGAGCTGTTTTTT. The full variable domain, rest sourced from reference TRBV5-4 and TRBJ2-2, is ETGVTQSPTHLIKTRGQQVTLRCSSQSGHNTVSWYQQALGQGPQFIFQYYREEENGRGNFPPRFSGLQFPNYSSELNVNALELDDSALYLCASSLTSGGGELFFGEGSRLTVL.

The chain uses TRBV10-3 and TRBJ1-1; 9 bases line up with TRBD1. CDR1 and CDR2 from the germline V gene are ENHRY and SYGVKD. This CDR3 has 15 residues. Unmatched junction bases numbered 6, after V lost 4 bases and J lost 3 bases. CDR3 in amino acids: CAISGGTGSYTEAFF. CDR3 DNA sequence: TGTGCCATCAGTGGGGGGACAGGGAGCTACACTGAAGCTTTCTTT.

This chain connects TRBV21-1 to TRBJ1-2. TRBV21-1 is an annotated pseudogene. This CDR3 region has 15 residues. The CDR3, as DNA: TGTGCCAGCAGCAAAACGGGACTGACCTCGGGCGGCTACCCCTTC. Protein: CASSKTGLTSGGYPF.

The chain recombines TRBV5-6 with TRBJ2-7; 7 nucleotides line up with TRBD2. The trim removed 4 bases at V and 3 bases at J, leaving 10 bases unmatched. The CDR3 totals 15 residues. The germline gives CDR1 SGHDT, CDR2 YYEEEE. The CDR3 sequence is CASSNGPSGFYEQYF. The DNA of the CDR3 is TGTGCCAGCAGCAACGGACCTAGCGGATTCTACGAGCAGTACTTC.

This clone was counted a few times. The chain has TRBV11-2 and TRBJ2-2, with 8 bases lining up with TRBD2. This CDR3 contains 16 residues. Germline V CDR1 and CDR2: SGHAT, FQNNGV. Losses at the gene ends were 2 bases for V and 3 bases for J; bases not matched to a gene: 5. This chain's CDR3 is CASSLMAGGHTGELFF. CDR3 DNA sequence: TGTGCCAGCAGCTTAATGGCGGGAGGCCACACCGGGGAGCTGTTTTTT.

The chain has TRBV29-1 and TRBJ2-2; 10 nucleotides agree with TRBD2. The germline gives CDR1 SQVTM, CDR2 ANQGSEA. With 3 bases clipped from V and 5 bases from J, the junction kept 12 bases outside the gene matches. This CDR3 is 17 amino acids long. The CDR3 nucleotides are TGCAGCGTTGAGGAAGGGGGGCTAGCGGGAGTGACCGGGGAGCTGTTTTTT. It specifies CSVEEGGLAGVTGELFF.

The genes are TRBV5-1 and TRBJ2-1; 10 nucleotides line up with TRBD2. Germline V gene lookup returns CDR1 SGHRS and CDR2 YFSETQ. Trimming took 0 bases from V and 9 from J; bases not matched to a gene: 6. The CDR3 contains 15 residues. The CDR3 protein is CASSLEAGGPGEQFF. CDR3 coding DNA: TGCGCCAGCAGCTTGGAAGCGGGGGGGCCGGGTGAGCAGTTCTTC.

The V and J genes are TRBV4-1 and TRBJ1-4; weak D call: TRBD1 (6 bases). There are 16 residues in the CDR3. Germline-derived CDR1 and CDR2 are MGHRA and YSYEKL. Between the trimmed V and J ends, which lost 0 bases and 8 bases, there was a span of 16 bases. The CDR3 bases are TGCGCCAGCAGCCAAGATCAGGGGATGGTAGGCGAAAAACTGTTTTTT. It specifies CASSQDQGMVGEKLFF.

The chain combines TRBV6-7 with TRBJ2-6; TRBD1 agrees at 7 bases. TRBV6-7 is noted as an ORF with a role that remains uncertain. CDR3 length: 17 amino acids. With V trimmed by 7 bases and J by 0 bases, 9 bases remained unmatched. The CDR3 coding sequence is TGTGCCAGCATAAGACAGGGCCATACCTCTGGGGCCAACGTCCTGACTTTC. This translates into CASIRQGHTSGANVLTF.

This clone was observed a handful of times. The chain couples TRBV5-6 to TRBJ2-7; the D gene is possibly TRBD2 (6 bases). The V end lost 0 bases, the J end lost 2 bases, and 9 bases lay between the germline ends. Germline values: CDR1 SGHDT, CDR2 YYEEEE. This CDR3 has 14 residues. The CDR3 nucleotides read TGTGCCAGCAGCTTGGACTCGGGGGCCTACGAGCAGTACTTC. This sequence encodes CASSLDSGAYEQYF. Together with reference TRBV5-6 and TRBJ2-7, the CDR3 gives the full variable domain: DAGVTQSPTHLIKTRGQQVTLRCSPKSGHDTVSWYQQALGQGPQFIFQYYEEEERQRGNFPDRFSGHQFPNYSSELNVNALLLGDSALYLCASSLDSGAYEQYFGPGTRLTVT.

The sample holds a few counts of this clone. The chain employs TRBV6-8 and TRBJ1-2; 7 bases are shared with TRBD1. The CDR3 is 13 amino acids. With V trimmed by 7 bases and J by 6 bases, 8 bases remained unmatched. Germline assignment: CDR1 MNHGY and CDR2 SAAAGT. CDR3 protein: CASIVGTGDGYTF. CDR3 sequence (DNA): TGTGCCAGCATCGTCGGAACAGGGGATGGCTACACCTTC.

V usage is TRBV27 and J usage is TRBJ2-7; 11 bases are a match to TRBD2. This CDR3 region has 17 residues. CDR1 is MNHEY, CDR2 SMNVEV, per germline (reference sequence). Trimming took 5 bases from V and 4 from J; bases not matched to a gene: 13. The CDR3: CASSVKLAGAPGYEQYF. DNA for the CDR3: TGTGCCAGCAGTGTAAAACTAGCGGGAGCCCCTGGGTACGAGCAGTACTTC.

The chain carries TRBV5-4 and TRBJ2-5, with TRBD2 identical over 15 bases. Germline CDR1 SGHNT, CDR2 YYREEE (reference sequence). The V and J ends lost 4 bases and 1 base, in that order; junction bases with no gene match: 14. This CDR3 region has 20 residues. CDR3 nucleotides: TGTGCCAGCAGCGTAAGCCCCGGGACTAGCGGGGGGCTCCTCCAAGAGACCCAGTACTTC. This encodes CASSVSPGTSGGLLQETQYF.

The chain links TRBV28 to TRBJ1-6; no definite D call. Trimming pared 7 bases from V and 0 bases from J, leaving 10 bases between. In germline, CDR1 is MDHEN, CDR2 SYDVKM. This CDR3 is built from 15 residues. DNA of the CDR3: TGTGCCAGCAACTTAGGGAGCTCCTATAATTCACCCCTCCACTTT. Encoded protein: CASNLGSSYNSPLHF.

The chain recombines TRBV7-3 with TRBJ1-1, with 9 bases identical to TRBD1. V trimming: 4 bases; J trimming: 1 base; junction bases outside the gene matches: 1. Germline CDR1 is SGHTA and CDR2 is FQGTGA. The CDR3 runs 14 residues. The CDR3 spells CASSWGQGNTEAFF. The CDR3 bases are TGTGCCAGCAGCTGGGGACAGGGGAACACTGAAGCTTTCTTT.

This chain joins TRBV7-9 and TRBJ1-2; possibly TRBD1 for D (6 bases). CDR1 is SEHNR, CDR2 FQNEAQ, per germline (reference sequence). Trimming stripped 7 bases from V and 8 bases from J, with 17 bases between. The CDR3 sequence is 13 residues long. DNA of the CDR3: TGTGCCAGCACCCCGGGGGGCCTGGGGGGCTACACCTTC. Amino acids: CASTPGGLGGYTF.

This clone came up once. One end of the junction does not line up with germline, which may come from a read error. V and J are TRBV5-1 and TRBJ2-1; D is ambiguous. Germline CDR1 and CDR2: SGHRS and YFSETQ. The CDR3 sequence is 13 residues long. This chain's CDR3 is CASSLASHNEQFF. CDR3 in DNA: TGCGCCAGCAGCTTGGCCTCCCACAATGAGCAGTTCTTC.

This clone was seen a single time. This sequence joins TRBV7-8 and TRBJ1-3; unclear D gene. Trimming pared 1 base from V and 6 bases from J, leaving 7 bases between. Germline CDR1 is SGHVS and CDR2 is FQNEAQ. This CDR3 is 13 amino acids long. CDR3 residues: CASSLERKNTIYF. Here the CDR3 DNA reads TGTGCCAGCAGCTTAGAGAGGAAAAACACCATATATTTT. Based on the CDR3 plus reference TRBV7-8 and TRBJ1-3, the full variable domain is GAGVSQSPRYKVAKRGQDVALRCDPISGHVSLFWYQQALGQGPEFLTYFQNEAQLDKSGLPSDRFFAERPEGSVSTLKIQRTQQEDSAVYLCASSLERKNTIYFGEGSWLTVV.

The V gene is TRBV4-1, the J gene TRBJ2-1, with 8 bases fitting TRBD2. Germline V gene lookup returns CDR1 MGHRA and CDR2 YSYEKL. The CDR3 sequence is 17 residues long. J gave up 6 bases and V 1 base, and 11 bases lay outside the gene matches. DNA for the CDR3: TGCGCCAGCAGCCAAGGCAGATTAAGCGGGAGCGGCAATGAGCAGTTCTTC. It translates to CASSQGRLSGSGNEQFF.

The gene calls are TRBV28 and TRBJ2-6; 7 nucleotides agree with TRBD1. V lost 5 bases to trimming and J lost 2 bases; unmatched junction nucleotides: 6. The CDR3 is 16 residues long. CDR1 and CDR2 (germline): MDHEN, SYDVKM. The CDR3 is CASSPTGTAGANVLTF. The CDR3, as DNA: TGTGCCAGCAGTCCGACCGGGACAGCTGGGGCCAACGTCCTGACTTTC.

The rearrangement links TRBV18 to TRBJ2-7, with D unclear. This CDR3 is 13 amino acids long. Per germline, CDR1 KGHSH and CDR2 LQKENI. The V end lost 3 bases, the J end lost 7 bases, and 13 bases lay between the germline ends. The CDR3 DNA follows: TGTGCCAGCTCACCCGAGTCGGTCTTGGAGCAGTACTTC. This codes for CASSPESVLEQYF.

This sequence joins TRBV6-6 and TRBJ2-5, with TRBD2 as a possible D gene (6 bases). CDR3 length: 14 amino acids. Deletions cut 6 bases from V and 1 base from J, with 12 bases between. The germline gives CDR1 MNHNY, CDR2 SVGAGI (reference sequence). CDR3 sequence: CASSTGVVQETQYF. DNA of the CDR3: TGTGCCAGCAGCACGGGGGTGGTCCAAGAGACCCAGTACTTC.